This T cell receptor beta chain was retrieved from a study of T cell responses to AZD1222 COVID-19 vaccine. Study-level findings and limits: With dominance at 160-218 and 743-854, vaccine-associated CD4 TCRs spanned spike.

Doses given second, at about 4 or about 12 weeks, were pooled. Clones were read by immunoSEQ multiplex PCR, and TCRdb kept only the in-frame ones, dropping some. The sample contains fewer than 100,000 clones, 90% of which appear only once. As regards this clone: What it binds is not known.

The receptor comes from an adult who received the AZD1222 COVID-19 vaccine. Sample: peripheral blood, taken 28 days after the second AZD1222 dose.

The CDR3: CAWSAGTIQPQHF. The CDR3, as DNA: TGTGCCTGGAGTGCAGGGACCATTCAGCCCCAGCATTTT. The chain employs TRBV30 and TRBJ1-5; D may be TRBD1 (5 bases). Per the germline V gene, CDR1 is GTSNPN and CDR2 is SVGIG (reference sequence). There are 13 residues in the CDR3. The V end was cut by 1 base, the J end by 6 bases, with 10 bases between.